The next 27 T cell receptor beta chains were all read from a single sample in a study of blood T cell repertoires in COVID-19. Using immunoSEQ multiplex PCR, the repertoire was profiled, and TCRdb retains in-frame clones only, with some absent. The repertoire holds fewer than 250,000 clones, with roughly 91% as singletons. The sequencing input was peripheral blood. The receptors were gathered from a human donor in a cohort sampled during active COVID-19.

CDR3 sequence reads: CASSLFREDEQFF. CDR3 sequence (DNA): TGTGCCAGCAGTTTATTTAGGGAGGATGAGCAGTTCTTC. The rearrangement links TRBV12-3 or TRBV12-4 to TRBJ2-1, with TRBD2 as a possible D gene (6 bases). The V end lost 2 bases, the J end lost 8 bases, and 10 bases lay between the germline ends. The CDR3 is made up of 13 amino acids.

This clone showed up just a few times. This chain connects TRBV29-1 to TRBJ2-7; 14 bases match TRBD2. The CDR3 runs 14 residues. Germline CDR1 and CDR2: SQVTM and ANQGSEA. The J segment lost 5 bases and the V segment lost 3 bases, leaving 3 bases of the junction unmatched. In DNA form, the CDR3 reads TGCAGCGTTGACGGGACTAGCGGGAGCCACGAGCAGTACTTC. Translated: CSVDGTSGSHEQYF.

The chain joins TRBV4-3 to TRBJ1-2, with D uncertain. The CDR3 length is 14 residues. Germline lookup yields CDR1 LGHNA and CDR2 YSLEER. The V end was cut by 0 bases, the J end by 6 bases, with 11 bases between. The CDR3: CASSQEEGTDGYTF. In DNA form, the CDR3 reads TGCGCCAGCAGCCAAGAAGAGGGTACGGATGGCTACACCTTC.

This rearrangement joins TRBV2 to TRBJ1-4, with 8 bases identical to TRBD1. Germline V gene lookup returns CDR1 SNHLY and CDR2 FYNNEI. This CDR3 comprises 14 residues. The trim removed 6 bases at V and 6 bases at J, leaving 6 bases unmatched. CDR3 sequence reads: CASRPDRGYEKLFF. The DNA for the CDR3 is TGTGCCAGCAGGCCAGACAGGGGTTATGAAAAACTGTTTTTT.

The V call is TRBV7-8, the J call TRBJ1-2; 8 bases fit TRBD1. V gave up 2 bases and J gave up 6 bases; unmatched junction bases: 8. The CDR3 totals 15 residues. The germline V gene has CDR1 SGHVS and CDR2 FQNEAQ. The CDR3: CASSLLVTGEDGYTF. CDR3 bases: TGTGCCAGCAGCTTATTAGTGACAGGGGAAGATGGCTACACCTTC.

This chain links TRBV5-1 with TRBJ1-3; D remains unclear. The V gene's germline CDR1 is SGHRS and CDR2 YFSETQ. The CDR3 is 15 residues long. Trimming removed 4 bases at V and 0 bases at J, with 11 bases between. The CDR3 protein is CASSISSGSGNTIYF. The CDR3 DNA is TGCGCCAGCAGCATTAGCTCTGGCTCTGGAAACACCATATATTTT. Drawing the rest from reference TRBV5-1 and TRBJ1-3, the complete variable domain is KAGVTQTPRYLIKTRGQQVTLSCSPISGHRSVSWYQQTPGQGLQFLFEYFSETQRNKGNFPGRFSGRQFSNSRSEMNVSTLELGDSALYLCASSISSGSGNTIYFGEGSWLTVV.

This sequence joins TRBV10-1 and TRBJ1-2, with D unresolved. V lost 6 bases and J 4 bases, leaving 9 bases between the germline ends. Germline V gene lookup returns CDR1 WNHNN and CDR2 SYGVQD (reference sequence). The CDR3 runs to 12 residues. The CDR3 DNA sequence: TGCGCCAGCAGCGATACAGCCTATGGCTACACCTTC. Its protein product is CASSDTAYGYTF.

The rearrangement links TRBV9 to TRBJ1-3, with a weak D call TRBD1 (5 bases). V was trimmed by 5 bases and J by 2 bases, leaving 5 bases between them. In germline, CDR1 is SGDLS, CDR2 YYNGEE. The length of the CDR3 is 12 residues. CDR3 loop: CASRGAGNTIYF. CDR3 sequence (DNA): TGTGCCAGCAGAGGGGCTGGAAACACCATATATTTT. The variable domain in full, completed from reference TRBV9 and TRBJ1-3, reads DSGVTQTPKHLITATGQRVTLRCSPRSGDLSVYWYQQSLDQGLQFLIQYYNGEERAKGNILERFSAQQFPDLHSELNLSSLELGDSALYFCASRGAGNTIYFGEGSWLTVV.

The chain employs TRBV30 and TRBJ2-7, with D possibly TRBD2 on 6 matching bases. Germline V gene sequence: CDR1 GTSNPN, CDR2 SVGIG (reference sequence). The V gene lost 2 bases and the J gene lost 3 bases, with 17 bases spanning the gap. This CDR3 has 15 residues. The DNA of the CDR3 is TGTGCCTGGAGTAAACCGGGACTCACAATCTACGAGCAGTACTTC. Protein product: CAWSKPGLTIYEQYF.

The genes are TRBV7-9 and TRBJ1-4, with D maybe TRBD1 (6 bases). The CDR3 runs 15 residues. The germline CDR1 and CDR2 sequences are SEHNR and FQNEAQ (reference sequence). The germline V and J ends were trimmed by 5 bases and 0 bases, with 10 bases remaining between them. The CDR3 sequence is CASSKTGTTNEKLFF. The CDR3, as DNA: TGTGCCAGCAGCAAGACAGGAACAACTAATGAAAAACTGTTTTTT.

The rearrangement links TRBV4-3 to TRBJ2-2; 8 bases are shared with TRBD2. This CDR3 has 15 amino acids. Germline-derived CDR1 and CDR2 are LGHNA and YSLEER. V was pared by 0 bases and J by 5 bases, with 2 bases of the junction left unmatched. CDR3 sequence reads: CASSQDPGGTGELFF. For the CDR3, the DNA is TGCGCCAGCAGCCAAGACCCGGGAGGGACCGGGGAGCTGTTTTTT.

CDR3 nucleotides: TGTGCCAGCACCCTAGGTCCCCTAGCGGAATACGAGCAGTACTTC. Its protein product is CASTLGPLAEYEQYF. This chain links TRBV5-5 with TRBJ2-7; 7 nucleotides agree with TRBD2. CDR3 size: 15 residues. Germline CDR1 reads SGHKS; CDR2 reads YYEKEE (reference sequence). The J segment lost 4 bases and the V segment lost 6 bases, leaving 13 bases of the junction unmatched.

The rearrangement uses TRBV19 and TRBJ2-7, with 8 positions matching TRBD1. This CDR3 has 15 residues. V gave up 5 bases and J gave up 6 bases; unmatched junction bases: 12. Germline V lookup: CDR1 LNHDA, CDR2 SQIVND (reference sequence). The CDR3 is CASSPQRTGLGEQYF. CDR3 coding DNA: TGTGCCAGTAGTCCGCAGAGGACAGGGCTCGGCGAGCAGTACTTC.

Ten or more counts support this clone. The chain couples TRBV7-2 to TRBJ2-7, with D maybe TRBD2 (6 bases). CDR3 length: 17 residues. Per germline, CDR1 SGHTA and CDR2 FQGNSA. V was shortened by 2 bases and J by 3 bases, with 20 bases between the two germline ends. This CDR3 reads CASSLQGGAGIDYEQYF. In DNA, the CDR3 is TGTGCCAGCAGCTTACAAGGCGGGGCAGGAATAGACTACGAGCAGTACTTC.

The rearrangement joins TRBV7-2 to TRBJ1-6; 7 bases align to TRBD1. With 10 bases clipped from V and 7 bases from J, the junction kept 7 bases outside the gene matches. Per the germline V gene, CDR1 is SGHTA and CDR2 is FQGNSA. The CDR3 covers 13 residues. CDR3 coding DNA: TGTGCCACTGGGGGACAGAGAAATTCACCCCTCCACTTT. Translation: CATGGQRNSPLHF.

The chain combines TRBV2 with TRBJ1-2, with 8 bases matching TRBD1. The CDR3 has 15 amino acids. Germline V gives CDR1 SNHLY, CDR2 FYNNEI. The J segment lost 7 bases and the V segment lost 6 bases, leaving 13 bases of the junction unmatched. Here the CDR3 reads CASRGERTGRSGYTF. The CDR3 nucleotides are TGTGCCAGCAGGGGGGAAAGGACAGGGCGCTCTGGCTACACCTTC.

This rearrangement joins TRBV11-2 to TRBJ2-2, with a possible D match to TRBD2 (6 bases). The ends were cut back, 4 bases at V and 3 bases at J, with 12 bases in the middle. CDR3 length: 15 amino acids. Germline assignment: CDR1 SGHAT and CDR2 FQNNGV. CDR3 coding DNA: TGTGCCAGCAGCTCCGGGACTCCCTACACCGGGGAGCTGTTTTTT. Translating gives CASSSGTPYTGELFF.

The chain uses TRBV4-2 and TRBJ2-1; possible D gene TRBD1, 6 bases. Germline CDR1 is LGHNA and CDR2 is YNFKEQ. This CDR3 spans 17 amino acids. V was shortened by 0 bases and J by 2 bases, with 14 bases between the two germline ends. CDR3 sequence reads: CASSQDSGQLAYNEQFF. The CDR3 nucleotides read TGTGCCAGCAGCCAAGATTCCGGACAGCTTGCCTACAATGAGCAGTTCTTC.

This chain links TRBV6-2 or TRBV6-3 with TRBJ2-5, with TRBD2 matching 12 bases. V lost 0 bases to trimming and J lost 5 bases; unmatched junction nucleotides: 10. The CDR3 is made up of 18 amino acids. CDR1 MNHEY and CDR2 SVGEGT come from the germline V gene. The CDR3 is CASSYSPLTSGSRETQYF. The CDR3 DNA follows: TGTGCCAGCAGTTACTCCCCATTGACTAGCGGGAGTAGGGAGACCCAGTACTTC.

A few counts support this clone. The chain joins TRBV3-1 (or the pseudogene TRBV3-2) to TRBJ2-5, with a weak D call TRBD1 (5 bases). CDR1 is LGHDT and CDR2 is YNNKEL in the germline V gene (reference sequence). This CDR3 is built from 13 residues. The V end lost 5 bases, the J end lost 2 bases, and 9 bases lay between the germline ends. The CDR3 DNA reads TGTGCCAGCAGCTGGGCAGGGCAAGAGACCCAGTACTTC. This encodes CASSWAGQETQYF.

The chain carries TRBV19 and TRBJ1-2, with 10 bases identical to TRBD1. Germline V gene data show CDR1 as LNHDA and CDR2 as SQIVND (reference sequence). The CDR3 sequence is 16 residues long. V shed 6 bases and J 3 bases; nucleotides not matched to a gene: 10. The CDR3 DNA sequence: TGTGCCAGTAGACCCCGCGGGACAGGGGTGGACTATGGCTACACCTTC. Amino acids: CASRPRGTGVDYGYTF.

This clone has more than one count but fewer than ten. This chain links TRBV15 with TRBJ2-2; 7 bases match TRBD1. Trimming took 6 bases from V and 0 from J; bases not matched to a gene: 1. Germline CDR1 and CDR2: LNHNV and YYDKDF (reference sequence). There are 14 residues in the CDR3. The CDR3 DNA reads as TGTGCCACCAGGACAGGGCCGAACACCGGGGAGCTGTTTTTT. Its protein product is CATRTGPNTGELFF. Drawing the rest from reference TRBV15 and TRBJ2-2, the complete variable domain is DAMVIQNPRYQVTQFGKPVTLSCSQTLNHNVMYWYQQKSSQAPKLLFHYYDKDFNNEADTPDNFQSRRPNTSFCFLDIRSPGLGDTAMYLCATRTGPNTGELFFGEGSRLTVL.

The chain links TRBV6-5 to TRBJ2-7; D unresolved. In germline, CDR1 is MNHEY, CDR2 SVGAGI. The ends were cut back, 4 bases at V and 1 base at J, with 8 bases in the middle. This CDR3 region has 13 residues. The CDR3 sequence: CASSFSLSYEQYF. In DNA, the CDR3 is TGTGCCAGCAGTTTCTCCCTATCCTACGAGCAGTACTTC.

J is TRBJ2-7 and V is TRBV25-1; a possible D gene is TRBD1 (5 bases). This CDR3 is built from 15 residues. The germline V gene has CDR1 MGHDK and CDR2 SYGVNS. V was trimmed by 9 bases and J by 3 bases, leaving 21 bases between them. CDR3 loop: CASQETGPSIYEQYF. The CDR3 nucleotides are TGTGCCAGTCAAGAAACAGGACCATCAATCTACGAGCAGTACTTC.

The chain combines TRBV5-4 with TRBJ2-7; TRBD2 matches at 8 bases. V shed 4 bases, J shed 3 bases, and the junction held 9 bases outside the gene matches. Germline V gene sequence: CDR1 SGHNT, CDR2 YYREEE (reference sequence). The CDR3 consists of 15 residues. CDR3 loop: CASSQQGLGGYEQYF. The CDR3 nucleotides read TGTGCCAGCAGCCAACAGGGACTAGGAGGCTACGAGCAGTACTTC.

The chain couples TRBV27 to TRBJ2-6; 8 bases line up with TRBD1. Germline CDR1 MNHEY, CDR2 SMNVEV (reference sequence). The CDR3 contains 18 residues. With 5 bases clipped from V and 0 bases from J, the junction kept 9 bases outside the gene matches. As DNA, the CDR3 is TGTGCCAGCAGTCCAGGGGGCAGGGGAAACTCTGGGGCCAACGTCCTGACTTTC. Residues: CASSPGGRGNSGANVLTF.

The V gene is TRBV2, the J gene TRBJ1-4; the match to TRBD1 covers 7 bases. The CDR3 has 16 amino acids. Germline V gene sequence: CDR1 SNHLY, CDR2 FYNNEI. The trim removed 4 bases at V and 8 bases at J, leaving 13 bases unmatched. CDR3 DNA: TGTGCCAGCAGTGGGGACAGCCAAACGAGCAGGGAAAAACTGTTTTTT. Translating it yields CASSGDSQTSREKLFF. The full variable domain, its missing parts supplied by reference TRBV2 and TRBJ1-4, is EPEVTQTPSHQVTQMGQEVILRCVPISNHLYFYWYRQILGQKVEFLVSFYNNEISEKSEIFDDQFSVERPDGSNFTLKIRSTKLEDSAMYFCASSGDSQTSREKLFFGSGTQLSVL.